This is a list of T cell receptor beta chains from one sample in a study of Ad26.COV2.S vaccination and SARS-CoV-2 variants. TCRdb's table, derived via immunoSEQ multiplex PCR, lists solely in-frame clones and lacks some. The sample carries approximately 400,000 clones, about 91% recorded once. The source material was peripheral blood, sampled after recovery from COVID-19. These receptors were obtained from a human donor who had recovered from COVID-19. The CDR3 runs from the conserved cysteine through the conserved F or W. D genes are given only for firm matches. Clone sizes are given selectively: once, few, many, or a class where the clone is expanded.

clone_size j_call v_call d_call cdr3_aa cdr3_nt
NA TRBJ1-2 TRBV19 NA CASSRAMTGDNYGYTF TGTGCCAGTAGTCGAGCCATGACAGGTGATAACTATGGCTACACCTTC
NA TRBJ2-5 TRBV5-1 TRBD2 CASSRQESGTSGRQTQYF TGCGCCAGCAGCAGGCAGGAATCCGGGACTAGCGGAAGACAGACCCAGTACTTC
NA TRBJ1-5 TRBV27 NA CASSPDRSIVRPQHF TGTGCCAGCAGTCCCGACAGGAGCATAGTTCGGCCCCAGCATTTT
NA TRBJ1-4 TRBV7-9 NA CASSSPQTRPYLGEKLFF TGTGCCAGCAGCTCCCCCCAAACTAGGCCCTATCTGGGGGAAAAACTGTTTTTT
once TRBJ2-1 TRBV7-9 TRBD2 CASSSRLAGGPYNEQFF TGTGCCAGCAGCTCTCGACTAGCGGGGGGTCCCTACAATGAGCAGTTCTTC
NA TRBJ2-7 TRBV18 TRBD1 CASSPMEGTGWYEQYF TGTGCCAGCTCACCAATGGAAGGGACAGGGTGGTACGAGCAGTACTTC
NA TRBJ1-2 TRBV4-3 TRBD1 CASSRDRDPSNYGYTF TGCGCCAGCAGCCGGGACAGGGACCCATCTAACTATGGCTACACCTTC
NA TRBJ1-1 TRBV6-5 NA CASRRPGIMNTEAFF TGTGCCAGCAGGCGTCCCGGGATTATGAACACTGAAGCTTTCTTT
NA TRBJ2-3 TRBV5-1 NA CASSKGRDTDTQYF TGCGCCAGCAGTAAGGGCAGGGACACAGATACGCAGTATTTT
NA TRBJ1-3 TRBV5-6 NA CASNGGSGNTIYF TGTGCCAGCAATGGAGGTTCTGGAAACACCATATATTTT
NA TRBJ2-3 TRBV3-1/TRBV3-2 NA CASSPSDRRVYGDTQYF TGTGCCAGCAGCCCCTCCGACAGGAGGGTTTACGGAGATACGCAGTATTTT